Presented here are 5 T cell receptor beta chains from one specimen sequenced in a study of blood T cell repertoires in COVID-19. Data came from immunoSEQ multiplex PCR; TCRdb stores just in-frame clones and leaves some out. The sample contains approximately 230,000 clones, about 87% of which appear only once. The specimen was peripheral blood. The receptor set was obtained from a woman in her twenties or thirties with COVID-19, enrolled during active disease.

This chain uses TRBV24-1 with TRBJ1-5; D possibly corresponds to TRBD1 (5 bases). The V gene lost 2 bases and the J gene lost 2 bases, with 15 bases spanning the gap. In germline, CDR1 is KGHDR, CDR2 SFDVKD. The CDR3 extends over 17 amino acids. The CDR3 nucleotides read TGTGCCACCAGTGATTCGACCCCTGGGGCCGGCAATCAGCCCCAGCATTTT. Translation gives CATSDSTPGAGNQPQHF.

The chain carries TRBV29-1 and TRBJ2-1; 9 bases align to TRBD2. This CDR3 has 14 amino acids. Germline V lookup: CDR1 SQVTM, CDR2 ANQGSEA. DNA for the CDR3: TGCAGTATAATCCCGGGACTAGCAGTCAATGAGCAGTTCTTC. Translating gives CSIIPGLAVNEQFF.

The J gene is TRBJ1-2, the V gene TRBV2; TRBD1 agrees at 11 bases. The CDR3 runs to 15 residues. Germline V gene lookup returns CDR1 SNHLY and CDR2 FYNNEI. Unmatched junction bases numbered 12, after V lost 6 bases and J lost 9 bases. The CDR3 DNA follows: TGTGCCAGCAGCCAAACACCGGGACAGGGGGACCGCTACACCTTC. This translates into CASSQTPGQGDRYTF. Full variable domain (rest looked up from reference TRBV2 and TRBJ1-2): EPEVTQTPSHQVTQMGQEVILRCVPISNHLYFYWYRQILGQKVEFLVSFYNNEISEKSEIFDDQFSVERPDGSNFTLKIRSTKLEDSAMYFCASSQTPGQGDRYTFGSGTRLTVV.

The rearrangement uses TRBV6-5 and TRBJ1-3; TRBD1 might be the D (5 bases). Trimming removed 6 bases at V and 4 bases at J, with 13 bases between. Germline V gene lookup returns CDR1 MNHEY and CDR2 SVGAGI. The CDR3 spans 14 residues. CDR3 sequence reads: CASRGGGAGNTIYF. The CDR3 region has the DNA TGTGCCAGCAGGGGAGGAGGGGCGGGAAACACCATATATTTT.

V usage is TRBV7-9 and J usage is TRBJ1-2; D gene uncertain. This CDR3 is built from 13 residues. V dropped 6 bases and J dropped 1 base, with 9 bases sitting between them. Germline assignment: CDR1 SEHNR and CDR2 FQNEAQ (reference sequence). The DNA of the CDR3 is TGTGCCAGCAGTAAGACGGGTAACTATGGCTACACCTTC. As protein: CASSKTGNYGYTF.